These 5 T cell receptor beta chains came from one sample sequenced in a study of cytomegalovirus exposure and HLA in healthy donors. TCRdb keeps only in-frame clones here, not all; method: immunoSEQ multiplex PCR. This sample has about 100,000 clones, with approximately 86% found just once. The sequencing input was PBMCs. The receptors shown here come from a woman aged 18-35 years in good health and CMV-seronegative.

This chain joins TRBV6-5 and TRBJ1-1, with no clear D. Trimming pared 2 bases from V and 1 base from J, leaving 5 bases between. The CDR3 spans 13 residues. Germline loops: CDR1 MNHEY, CDR2 SVGAGI. In nucleotides, the CDR3 is TGTGCCAGCAGTTACGCTAAGAACACTGAAGCTTTCTTT. Translation gives CASSYAKNTEAFF.

This chain uses TRBV13 with TRBJ2-5, with 15 bases lining up with TRBD2. V trimming: 1 base; J trimming: 4 bases; junction bases outside the gene matches: 7. Germline V gene data show CDR1 as PRHDT and CDR2 as FYEKMQ (reference sequence). This CDR3 has 18 amino acids. In DNA, the CDR3 is TGTGCCAGCAGCTTAGTCGGACTAGCGGGGGGGCAGCGAGAGACCCAGTACTTC. Translation gives CASSLVGLAGGQRETQYF.

V usage is TRBV2 and J usage is TRBJ1-1; D is unclear. Germline loops: CDR1 SNHLY, CDR2 FYNNEI. V dropped 2 bases and J dropped 1 base, with 8 bases sitting between them. CDR3 length equals 14 residues. In DNA form, the CDR3 reads TGTGCCAGCAGTGAACTGGCGGCGAACACTGAAGCTTTCTTT. Its translation is CASSELAANTEAFF.

The chain has TRBV18 and TRBJ1-2, with D maybe TRBD1 (6 bases). From germline, CDR1 is KGHSH and CDR2 LQKENI. Trimming took off 4 bases at V and 7 bases at J, with 13 bases between the two ends. This CDR3 spans 13 amino acids. As DNA, the CDR3 is TGTGCCAGCTCACTACAGGGAGTAGGTGGCTACACCTTC. This translates into CASSLQGVGGYTF.

The rearrangement links TRBV25-1 to TRBJ1-1, with a tentative D call TRBD1 (5 bases). Trimming pared 1 base from V and 3 bases from J, leaving 12 bases between. The CDR3 has 15 amino acids. The germline gives CDR1 MGHDK, CDR2 SYGVNS. The DNA for the CDR3 is TGTGCCAGCAGTGAATTTCAGGGCATGGACACTGAAGCTTTCTTT. This gives the protein CASSEFQGMDTEAFF.